These T cell receptor beta chains were read from a single sample in a study of T cells in localized non-small cell lung cancer. Profiled with immunoSEQ multiplex PCR; TCRdb holds only in-frame clones, not every one. The sample includes about 2,700 clones, around 30% of them seen just once. Sequencing was performed on lung tumor tissue, taken before any cancer treatment. Receptors originate from a man between 40 and 75 years old with stage II squamous cell lung carcinoma. Each CDR3 is given with its conserved first and last residue. A D gene is named only where the DNA matches it firmly. Rows give clone size only sometimes, using once, few, many, or a class for an expanded clone.

D gene: TRBD1; V gene: TRBV11-3; clone size: few; J gene: TRBJ2-5; CDR3 protein: CASSGDRGRETQYF; CDR3 DNA: TGTGCCAGCAGCGGGGACAGGGGGCGGGAGACCCAGTACTTC
D gene: TRBD1; V gene: TRBV11-3; clone size: -; J gene: TRBJ1-6; CDR3 protein: CASSPDRGLNSPLHF; CDR3 DNA: TGTGCCAGCAGCCCCGACAGGGGATTAAATTCACCCCTCCACTTT
D gene: -; V gene: TRBV5-1; clone size: -; J gene: TRBJ2-7; CDR3 protein: CASSVRDMDYEQYF; CDR3 DNA: TGCGCCAGCAGCGTCCGGGACATGGACTACGAGCAGTACTTC
D gene: -; V gene: TRBV10-1; clone size: -; J gene: TRBJ1-1; CDR3 protein: CASSDGLQGGTEAFF; CDR3 DNA: TGCGCCAGCAGTGATGGGCTACAGGGAGGCACTGAAGCTTTCTTT
D gene: TRBD1; V gene: TRBV6-8; clone size: -; J gene: TRBJ1-5; CDR3 protein: CATRLGQGGDQPQHF; CDR3 DNA: TGTGCCACCAGGTTGGGACAGGGTGGAGATCAGCCCCAGCATTTT
D gene: TRBD1; V gene: TRBV29-1; clone size: -; J gene: TRBJ2-5; CDR3 protein: CSVEAIPGGQETQYF; CDR3 DNA: TGCAGCGTTGAAGCGATCCCAGGGGGCCAAGAGACCCAGTACTTC
D gene: -; V gene: TRBV11-3; clone size: few; J gene: TRBJ2-3; CDR3 protein: CASSLDGQNTDTQYF; CDR3 DNA: TGTGCCAGCAGCTTGGATGGACAGAACACAGATACGCAGTATTTT
D gene: -; V gene: TRBV9; clone size: few; J gene: TRBJ2-1; CDR3 protein: CASSQYRGSDNEQFF; CDR3 DNA: TGTGCCAGCAGCCAATATCGGGGGAGCGACAATGAGCAGTTCTTC
D gene: -; V gene: TRBV18; clone size: -; J gene: TRBJ2-1; CDR3 protein: CASSPGGGETYNEQFF; CDR3 DNA: TGTGCCAGCTCACCAGGGGGCGGGGAAACCTACAATGAGCAGTTCTTC
D gene: TRBD1; V gene: TRBV6-8; clone size: few; J gene: TRBJ2-7; CDR3 protein: CASSSGQGSSYEQYF; CDR3 DNA: TGTGCCAGCAGTTCCGGACAGGGCAGCTCCTACGAGCAGTACTTC
D gene: -; V gene: TRBV11-3; clone size: medium-sized; J gene: TRBJ1-1; CDR3 protein: CASSQGRIPNTEAFF; CDR3 DNA: TGTGCCAGCAGCCAAGGTCGTATACCGAACACTGAAGCTTTCTTT
D gene: -; V gene: TRBV30; clone size: once; J gene: TRBJ1-5; CDR3 protein: CAWSVSVNQPQHF; CDR3 DNA: TGTGCCTGGAGTGTTTCAGTGAATCAGCCCCAGCATTTT
D gene: -; V gene: TRBV10-2; clone size: -; J gene: TRBJ2-1; CDR3 protein: CASSESSHSNIYNEQFF; CDR3 DNA: TGCGCCAGCAGTGAGTCGTCTCACAGCAACATCTACAATGAGCAGTTCTTC
D gene: -; V gene: TRBV11-3; clone size: few; J gene: TRBJ2-5; CDR3 protein: CASSLGREGQETQYF; CDR3 DNA: TGTGCCAGCAGCCTAGGGAGAGAGGGGCAAGAGACCCAGTACTTC
D gene: TRBD2; V gene: TRBV9; clone size: -; J gene: TRBJ2-5; CDR3 protein: CASTILAGGPGETQYF; CDR3 DNA: TGTGCCAGCACGATACTAGCGGGGGGGCCCGGGGAGACCCAGTACTTC
D gene: -; V gene: TRBV10-2; clone size: -; J gene: TRBJ1-2; CDR3 protein: CASRGTDINYGYTF; CDR3 DNA: TGCGCCAGCAGGGGGACCGATATTAACTATGGCTACACCTTC
D gene: TRBD1; V gene: TRBV11-3; clone size: medium-sized; J gene: TRBJ1-2; CDR3 protein: CASSGDRGNYGYTF; CDR3 DNA: TGTGCCAGCAGCGGGGACAGGGGGAACTATGGCTACACCTTC
D gene: TRBD1; V gene: TRBV11-3; clone size: -; J gene: TRBJ1-5; CDR3 protein: CASSLRDRSNQPQHF; CDR3 DNA: TGTGCCAGCAGCTTAAGGGACAGATCTAATCAGCCCCAGCATTTT
D gene: -; V gene: TRBV9; clone size: -; J gene: TRBJ2-1; CDR3 protein: CASSVGLAYYNEQFF; CDR3 DNA: TGTGCCAGCAGCGTAGGCCTAGCGTACTACAATGAGCAGTTCTTC
D gene: -; V gene: TRBV12-5; clone size: -; J gene: TRBJ1-1; CDR3 protein: CASGGESTEAFF; CDR3 DNA: TGTGCCAGCGGTGGAGAATCCACTGAAGCTTTCTTT
D gene: -; V gene: TRBV11-3; clone size: few; J gene: TRBJ2-1; CDR3 protein: CASSPGLNYNEQFF; CDR3 DNA: TGTGCCAGCAGCCCGGGACTCAACTACAATGAGCAGTTCTTC
D gene: TRBD2; V gene: TRBV19; clone size: -; J gene: TRBJ2-5; CDR3 protein: CASSIGLAASQETQYF; CDR3 DNA: TGTGCCAGTAGTATAGGACTAGCAGCTTCACAAGAGACCCAGTACTTC